Presented here are 23 T cell receptor beta chains from one specimen sequenced in a study of cytomegalovirus exposure and HLA in healthy donors. The PCR contained 60 Vbeta and 13 Jbeta primers. Data came from immunoSEQ multiplex PCR; TCRdb stores just in-frame clones and leaves some out. The profile shows 99,000 or so clones, 10% of them singletons. Source material: PBMCs. The receptors here all came from a middle-aged man in good health and CMV-seropositive.

DNA of the CDR3: TGTGCCAGCAGCCCCCTCCGGTCGAGAAACACCATATATTTT. Protein: CASSPLRSRNTIYF. The chain uses TRBV5-8 and TRBJ1-3; D is uncertain. V gave up 4 bases and J gave up 5 bases, with 13 bases separating them. This CDR3 spans 14 amino acids. The germline gives CDR1 SGHTS, CDR2 YDEGEE.

This clone was observed a few times. CDR3 sequence (DNA): TGTGCCAGCAGTCCCCCGGGGAGGCCCTACGAGCAGTACTTC. This sequence encodes CASSPPGRPYEQYF. J is TRBJ2-7 and V is TRBV9; D is possibly TRBD2 (6 bases). Germline V gene lookup returns CDR1 SGDLS and CDR2 YYNGEE. CDR3 length: 14 amino acids. V lost 5 bases to trimming and J lost 2 bases, with 14 bases between them.

J is TRBJ2-1 and V is TRBV5-4; unclear D gene. Deletions cut 0 bases from V and 0 bases from J, with 4 bases between. The CDR3 extends over 14 amino acids. Germline V gene data show CDR1 as SGHNT and CDR2 as YYREEE (reference sequence). This chain's CDR3 is CASSLGSSYNEQFF. CDR3 nucleotide sequence: TGTGCCAGCAGCTTGGGCAGCTCCTACAATGAGCAGTTCTTC.

This chain links TRBV4-1 with TRBJ1-5, with D unresolved. The CDR3 sequence is 16 residues long. CDR1 is MGHRA, CDR2 YSYEKL, per germline. With 8 bases removed from V and 1 base from J, the gap between germline ends came to 18 bases. As DNA, the CDR3 is TGCGCCAGCCGGACCCGCCCGGAGGTGAGCAATCAGCCCCAGCATTTT. Amino acids: CASRTRPEVSNQPQHF.

This clone was counted between two and nine times. The rearrangement links TRBV28 to TRBJ2-1; D not resolved. CDR1 and CDR2 from the germline V gene are MDHEN and SYDVKM. The CDR3 has 11 residues. V lost 1 base and J 9 bases, leaving 4 bases between the germline ends. This chain's CDR3 is CASSLSREQFF. CDR3 sequence (DNA): TGTGCCAGCAGTTTATCGCGTGAGCAGTTCTTC.

This clone was observed once. This chain connects TRBV5-6 to TRBJ2-4; 9 bases agree with TRBD2. The CDR3 sequence is 14 residues long. Germline values: CDR1 SGHDT, CDR2 YYEEEE. J gave up 6 bases and V 4 bases, and 5 bases lay outside the gene matches. The CDR3 DNA follows: TGTGCCAGCAGCCCAGGGACTAGCCTAAACATTCAGTACTTC. This sequence encodes CASSPGTSLNIQYF.

The rearrangement joins TRBV5-1 to TRBJ2-7; 10 nucleotides align to TRBD1. The V and J ends lost 3 bases and 1 base, in that order; junction bases with no gene match: 4. Germline CDR1 and CDR2: SGHRS and YFSETQ. This CDR3 contains 15 residues. CDR3 nucleotide sequence: TGCGCCAGCAGCTGGGACAGGGGAGGGTCCTACGAGCAGTACTTC. It is translated as CASSWDRGGSYEQYF.

V and J are TRBV27 and TRBJ2-5, with TRBD1 matching over 8 bases. Trimming at V came to 3 bases and at J to 5 bases, leaving 5 bases not matched to a gene. The germline CDR1 and CDR2 sequences are MNHEY and SMNVEV (reference sequence). The CDR3 spans 14 residues. CDR3 bases: TGTGCCAGCAGTTTGGAACAGGGGGTTGAGACCCAGTACTTC. Its translation is CASSLEQGVETQYF.

The rearrangement links TRBV5-1 to TRBJ2-2; 12 bases line up with TRBD1. CDR3 size: 15 residues. Germline CDR1 SGHRS, CDR2 YFSETQ. V was clipped by 3 bases and J by 6 bases; unmatched bases: 3. CDR3 in DNA: TGCGCCAGCAGCTGGGGACAGGGGGCGTCCGGGGAGCTGTTTTTT. It codes for CASSWGQGASGELFF. The full variable domain, with the rest looked up from reference TRBV5-1 and TRBJ2-2, is KAGVTQTPRYLIKTRGQQVTLSCSPISGHRSVSWYQQTPGQGLQFLFEYFSETQRNKGNFPGRFSGRQFSNSRSEMNVSTLELGDSALYLCASSWGQGASGELFFGEGSRLTVL.

This clone was seen a few times. V is TRBV7-2 and J is TRBJ2-1, with 14 bases aligning to TRBD2. Trimming at V came to 2 bases and at J to 7 bases, leaving 7 bases not matched to a gene. The germline V gene has CDR1 SGHTA and CDR2 FQGNSA. The CDR3 has 17 amino acids. CDR3 in amino acids: CASSLLGTSGSRNEQFF. Here the CDR3 DNA reads TGTGCCAGCAGCTTATTAGGGACTAGCGGGAGTCGGAATGAGCAGTTCTTC. Full variable domain (missing parts from reference TRBV7-2 and TRBJ2-1): GAGVSQSPSNKVTEKGKDVELRCDPISGHTALYWYRQSLGQGLEFLIYFQGNSAPDKSGLPSDRFSAERTGGSVSTLTIQRTQQEDSAVYLCASSLLGTSGSRNEQFFGPGTRLTVL.

J is TRBJ2-1 and V is TRBV9, with 11 bases matching TRBD1. The CDR3 is 17 amino acids. CDR1 is SGDLS and CDR2 is YYNGEE in the germline V gene. The J segment lost 6 bases and the V segment lost 4 bases, leaving 12 bases of the junction unmatched. CDR3 amino acids: CASSINRDRGIGNEQFF. The CDR3 DNA reads as TGTGCCAGCAGCATTAACCGGGACAGGGGGATTGGCAATGAGCAGTTCTTC.

This clone has more than one count but fewer than ten. This chain uses TRBV6-1 with TRBJ1-2; TRBD1 aligns across 8 bases. CDR3 length: 12 amino acids. Germline assignment: CDR1 MNHNS and CDR2 SASEGT. V shed 6 bases and J 8 bases; nucleotides not matched to a gene: 5. CDR3 region: CASRRTGQGYTF. CDR3 nucleotides: TGTGCCAGCAGACGGACAGGGCAAGGCTACACCTTC.

This clone was seen a few times. This chain connects TRBV5-1 to TRBJ2-7; D perhaps matches TRBD2 (6 bases). V was pared by 7 bases and J by 0 bases, with 11 bases between. Germline V gene lookup returns CDR1 SGHRS and CDR2 YFSETQ. The CDR3 has 13 amino acids. This chain's CDR3 is CASAGWSSYEQYF. CDR3 bases: TGCGCCAGCGCGGGATGGAGCTCCTACGAGCAGTACTTC.

This clone was detected only a few times. The rearrangement uses TRBV6-5 and TRBJ2-7, with 13 positions matching TRBD2. The germline gives CDR1 MNHEY, CDR2 SVGAGI. The length of the CDR3 is 14 residues. The ends lost 5 bases at V and 4 bases at J; junction bases unmatched: 2. This CDR3 is CASSPGLAGYEQYF. CDR3 DNA: TGTGCCAGCAGTCCGGGACTAGCGGGATACGAGCAGTACTTC.

The gene calls are TRBV29-1 and TRBJ2-7; 12 nucleotides line up with TRBD1. V lost 5 bases to trimming and J lost 5 bases; unmatched junction nucleotides: 7. The CDR3 spans 14 residues. CDR1 SQVTM and CDR2 ANQGSEA come from the germline V gene. CDR3 loop: CSVSGTGGLDEQYF. The CDR3 DNA sequence: TGCAGCGTTTCCGGGACAGGGGGCTTGGACGAGCAGTACTTC.

This rearrangement joins TRBV6-6 to TRBJ2-1; D ambiguous. CDR3 length: 12 amino acids. V dropped 6 bases and J dropped 8 bases, with 11 bases sitting between them. The germline V gene has CDR1 MNHNY and CDR2 SVGAGI (reference sequence). The CDR3: CASSQRLDEQFF. DNA of the CDR3: TGTGCCAGCAGCCAGAGGTTGGATGAGCAGTTCTTC.

The chain couples TRBV5-8 to TRBJ2-7, with 7 bases identical to TRBD2. V lost 7 bases, J lost 3 bases, and 10 bases stayed unmatched. From germline, CDR1 is SGHTS and CDR2 YDEGEE. This CDR3 comprises 14 residues. The CDR3: CASFTAGLNYEQYF. CDR3 in DNA: TGTGCCAGCTTCACCGCGGGACTAAACTACGAGCAGTACTTC.

This clone was observed a few times. The chain couples TRBV29-1 to TRBJ1-5; 7 bases are shared with TRBD1. Germline CDR1 and CDR2: SQVTM and ANQGSEA. This CDR3 spans 14 amino acids. The V gene end was trimmed by 5 bases and the J gene end by 0 bases; junction bases not matched to a gene: 4. Here the CDR3 reads CSVTGDDSNQPQHF. CDR3 sequence (DNA): TGCAGCGTTACAGGGGACGATAGCAATCAGCCCCAGCATTTT.

Only a few counts were recorded for this clone. This chain joins TRBV6-5 and TRBJ2-7; D possibly corresponds to TRBD2 (6 bases). CDR3 length equals 12 residues. Deletions cut 5 bases from V and 3 bases from J, with 8 bases between. Germline V gene sequence: CDR1 MNHEY, CDR2 SVGAGI. The CDR3 spells CASSRGIYEQYF. The CDR3 region has the DNA TGTGCCAGCAGTCGCGGGATCTACGAGCAGTACTTC.

This clone has only a few counts. The rearrangement links TRBV19 to TRBJ2-1; TRBD2 aligns across 7 bases. The J segment lost 8 bases and the V segment lost 3 bases, leaving 16 bases of the junction unmatched. Germline lookup yields CDR1 LNHDA and CDR2 SQIVND (reference sequence). The CDR3 has 17 amino acids. This CDR3 is CASSILGPGLGSDEQFF. DNA of the CDR3: TGTGCCAGTAGTATTTTGGGACCCGGACTAGGGAGCGATGAGCAGTTCTTC. The full variable domain, with the rest looked up from reference TRBV19 and TRBJ2-1, is DGGITQSPKYLFRKEGQNVTLSCEQNLNHDAMYWYRQDPGQGLRLIYYSQIVNDFQKGDIAEGYSVSREKKESFPLTVTSAQKNPTAFYLCASSILGPGLGSDEQFFGPGTRLTVL.

The chain recombines TRBV7-9 with TRBJ2-3; 12 positions agree with TRBD2. The germline CDR1 and CDR2 sequences are SEHNR and FQNEAQ (reference sequence). Trimming removed 5 bases from V and 2 bases from J; junction bases left unmatched: 5. CDR3 size: 16 residues. This CDR3 reads CASSKGLAGLTDTQYF. In DNA, the CDR3 is TGTGCCAGCAGCAAGGGACTAGCGGGCCTCACAGATACGCAGTATTTT. Full variable domain (rest looked up from reference TRBV7-9 and TRBJ2-3): DTGVSQNPRHKITKRGQNVTFRCDPISEHNRLYWYRQTLGQGPEFLTYFQNEAQLEKSRLLSDRFSAERPKGSFSTLEIQRTEQGDSAMYLCASSKGLAGLTDTQYFGPGTRLTVL.

This clone was detected a few times. The V call is TRBV29-1, the J call TRBJ2-5, with a tentative D call TRBD2 (5 bases). The CDR3 has 12 amino acids. Deletions cut 3 bases from V and 7 bases from J, with 12 bases between. Germline V gene lookup returns CDR1 SQVTM and CDR2 ANQGSEA. CDR3 in DNA: TGCAGCGTTGAGGCAGGAGGAGGGACCCAGTACTTC. Protein sequence: CSVEAGGGTQYF.

This clone was observed a handful of times. The V gene is TRBV7-6, the J gene TRBJ1-1; maybe TRBD1 (6 bases). V was pared by 7 bases and J by 1 base, with 13 bases between. The V gene's germline CDR1 is SGHVS and CDR2 FNYEAQ. This CDR3 has 14 residues. The CDR3 protein is CASTLGGGNTEAFF. CDR3 bases: TGTGCCAGCACCCTAGGGGGGGGGAACACTGAAGCTTTCTTT.